A single T cell receptor beta chain is shown here with its context. No antigen is known for it. Everyone who donated was a Caucasian adult who lived in Nashville, Tennessee. The data derive from a study of shared clonotypes between healthy human individuals. Study-wide context: Serving as donors were a couple of women and three men, whose ages spanned 18 to 49. Whole-study results and caveats: Sample collection involved blood only; tissue repertoires are likely different.

When replicate PCRs were run on unsorted PBMC, they used approximately 300 ng DNA, around 30,000 T cell genomes. TCRdb keeps only in-frame clones here, not all; method: immunoSEQ multiplex PCR. The table has approximately 510,000 clones, 79% seen once. Germline-derived CDR1 and CDR2 are MDHEN and SYDVKM. The CDR3 is made up of 13 amino acids. V was pared by 6 bases and J by 7 bases, with 5 bases of the junction left unmatched. The sample was PBMCs. This chain connects TRBV28 to TRBJ1-2, with 10 bases fitting TRBD1. The source of this sequence is a woman aged 40 to 50 in good health. Some clones in this sample may be carry-over from other donors' samples. The CDR3 loop reads CASRTGGLLGYTF. CDR3 sequence (DNA): TGTGCCAGCAGGACAGGGGGCTTGCTTGGCTACACCTTC.